This T cell receptor (beta chain) was identified in a study of T cells expressing NK-cell markers. It was by 5'RACE template switching with UMIs that TCR beta cDNA was made. Each CDR3 protein gets one entry in TCRdb, which reprocessed the 5' RACE reads and gives no DNA. This sample's table has 550,000 to 600,000 distinct CDR3 sequences. The CDR3 contains 13 residues. Germline values: CDR1 LNHNV, CDR2 YYDKDF (reference sequence). The sequence was collected from a young man in good health. The source material was blood T cells: a sorted CD56 or NKG2C T cell subset, CD4+ or CD8+ T cells, or bulk PBMC T cells (not recorded which). J is TRBJ2-1 and V is TRBV15. CDR3: CATSSVGWDEQFF.